This T cell receptor beta chain was captured in a study of monozygotic twins with cystic fibrosis. Turning to the study itself: Libraries were built from approximately 3 micrograms of fragmented DNA using about 15 PCR cycles.

As regards this clone: Its antigen remains unknown.

The table came from immunoSEQ multiplex PCR; TCRdb's copy has only in-frame clones and leaves some out. Of 30,000 to 35,000 clones listed, approximately 72% were seen once; the top ten hold approximately 0.79%. V was clipped by 8 bases and J by 2 bases, with 15 bases between them. CDR3 length equals 14 residues. Germline loops: CDR1 KGHSH, CDR2 LQKENI. Overall study findings and caveats: Median Simpson clonality of approximately 0.0091 suggested naive T cells predominated. Shared CDR3 numbers were not associated with age, concordance or severity. Co-twins had the most similar V usage for 13 of 16 pairs, J for 8.

The chain is built from TRBV18 and TRBJ1-2; tentative D call: TRBD1 (5 bases). The TCR originated in a girl between 5 and 17 years old with cystic fibrosis. The material sequenced was blood. CDR3 coding DNA: TGTGCCAGCCTGGACGGGGGGTCCAACTATGGCTACACCTTC. Translated, it gives CASLDGGSNYGYTF.